This is a list of T cell receptor beta chains from one sample in a study of T cell responses to AZD1222 COVID-19 vaccine. Sequenced by immunoSEQ multiplex PCR; TCRdb stores in-frame clones only, minus some. In the table there are about 120,000 clones, 88% of which are singletons. The starting material was peripheral blood, obtained on day 0 of AZD1222 vaccination. The receptors originated from an adult in good health. Both conserved end residues are part of each CDR3. Fields, in order: clone size, J gene, D gene, V gene, CDR3 protein, CDR3 DNA. The D gene is left open where the match is weak. Clone size is not always given. Where it is, it says once, few, many or a class for expanded clones.

clone_size: .; j_call: TRBJ1-1; d_call: TRBD1; v_call: TRBV5-1; cdr3_aa: CASSVGQQNTEAFF; cdr3_nt: TGCGCCAGCAGCGTGGGACAGCAGAACACTGAAGCTTTCTTT
clone_size: .; j_call: TRBJ1-4; d_call: TRBD1; v_call: TRBV5-1; cdr3_aa: CASTPTGVFEKLFF; cdr3_nt: TGCGCCAGCACCCCGACAGGGGTGTTCGAAAAACTGTTTTTT
clone_size: .; j_call: TRBJ2-3; d_call: TRBD2; v_call: TRBV3-1/TRBV3-2; cdr3_aa: CASSQGVSGASDTQYF; cdr3_nt: TGTGCCAGCAGCCAAGGGGTGAGCGGGGCTTCAGATACGCAGTATTTT
clone_size: .; j_call: TRBJ2-7; d_call: TRBD2; v_call: TRBV7-9; cdr3_aa: CASSLGASGGAGEAYEQYF; cdr3_nt: TGTGCCAGCAGCTTAGGTGCTAGCGGGGGGGCCGGTGAGGCCTACGAGCAGTACTTC
clone_size: .; j_call: TRBJ1-2; d_call: .; v_call: TRBV12-3/TRBV12-4; cdr3_aa: CASSLLGNGYTF; cdr3_nt: TGTGCCAGCAGTTTACTGGGAAATGGCTACACCTTC
clone_size: .; j_call: TRBJ2-5; d_call: .; v_call: TRBV5-1; cdr3_aa: CASSLGTRGPPETQYF; cdr3_nt: TGCGCCAGCAGCTTGGGAACTAGGGGTCCCCCAGAGACCCAGTACTTC
clone_size: .; j_call: TRBJ2-1; d_call: TRBD1; v_call: TRBV5-1; cdr3_aa: CASSPLPGQGVPNEQFF; cdr3_nt: TGCGCCAGCAGCCCCCTCCCGGGACAGGGGGTGCCCAATGAGCAGTTCTTC
clone_size: .; j_call: TRBJ1-6; d_call: .; v_call: TRBV5-8; cdr3_aa: CASSLELSSYNSPLHF; cdr3_nt: TGTGCCAGCAGCTTGGAGCTGAGCTCCTATAATTCACCCCTCCACTTT
clone_size: .; j_call: TRBJ1-2; d_call: .; v_call: TRBV6-5; cdr3_aa: CASRDTGINYGYTF; cdr3_nt: TGTGCCAGCAGGGATACAGGGATTAACTATGGCTACACCTTC
clone_size: .; j_call: TRBJ1-5; d_call: TRBD1; v_call: TRBV7-2; cdr3_aa: CASSTPSGTGFQPQHF; cdr3_nt: TGTGCCAGCAGCACCCCCTCCGGGACAGGGTTTCAGCCCCAGCATTTT
clone_size: .; j_call: TRBJ1-1; d_call: .; v_call: TRBV18; cdr3_aa: CASSRPLNTEAFF; cdr3_nt: TGTGCCAGCTCACGACCCCTGAACACTGAAGCTTTCTTT
clone_size: .; j_call: TRBJ2-3; d_call: .; v_call: TRBV5-1; cdr3_aa: CASRDQATSTDTQYF; cdr3_nt: TGCGCCAGCAGAGATCAAGCGACTAGCACAGATACGCAGTATTTT
clone_size: .; j_call: TRBJ2-7; d_call: TRBD2; v_call: TRBV3-1/TRBV3-2; cdr3_aa: CASSSWGGSQPSISYEQYF; cdr3_nt: TGTGCCAGCAGCTCCTGGGGGGGGTCCCAGCCTTCCATCTCCTACGAGCAGTACTTC
clone_size: .; j_call: TRBJ1-5; d_call: .; v_call: TRBV15; cdr3_aa: CATSRAGTQHF; cdr3_nt: TGTGCCACCAGCAGGGCTGGCACCCAGCATTTT
clone_size: once; j_call: TRBJ1-2; d_call: TRBD1; v_call: TRBV7-2; cdr3_aa: CASSLTGYGYTF; cdr3_nt: TGTGCCAGCAGCTTGACAGGGTATGGCTACACCTTC
clone_size: .; j_call: TRBJ2-5; d_call: TRBD2; v_call: TRBV3-1/TRBV3-2; cdr3_aa: CASCHDLYSGYGGGTQYF; cdr3_nt: TGTGCCAGCTGCCATGATTTGTATAGCGGTTACGGGGGGGGGACCCAGTACTTC
clone_size: .; j_call: TRBJ1-1; d_call: .; v_call: TRBV6-2/TRBV6-3; cdr3_aa: CASSYSPTGNTEAFF; cdr3_nt: TGTGCCAGCAGTTACTCCCCCACGGGGAACACTGAAGCTTTCTTT
clone_size: .; j_call: TRBJ1-5; d_call: .; v_call: TRBV3-1/TRBV3-2; cdr3_aa: CASSQDQGLGNQPQHF; cdr3_nt: TGTGCCAGCAGCCAAGATCAGGGGCTGGGCAATCAGCCCCAGCATTTT
clone_size: .; j_call: TRBJ1-5; d_call: .; v_call: TRBV5-1; cdr3_aa: CASSLAGGKDQPQHF; cdr3_nt: TGCGCCAGCAGCTTGGCCGGGGGAAAGGATCAGCCCCAGCATTTT
clone_size: .; j_call: TRBJ2-2; d_call: TRBD2; v_call: TRBV6-5; cdr3_aa: CASTKRGGPHGELFF; cdr3_nt: TGTGCCAGCACCAAACGGGGGGGTCCGCACGGGGAGCTGTTTTTT
clone_size: .; j_call: TRBJ1-1; d_call: .; v_call: TRBV18; cdr3_aa: CASSPLGANTEAFF; cdr3_nt: TGTGCCAGCTCACCGTTGGGGGCTAACACTGAAGCTTTCTTT
clone_size: .; j_call: TRBJ1-6; d_call: .; v_call: TRBV7-3; cdr3_aa: CASSQNGWNSPLHF; cdr3_nt: TGTGCCAGCAGCCAAAATGGGTGGAATTCACCCCTCCACTTT